The clone carrying this TCR beta chain appeared a single time. Its antigen is currently unknown. This specimen belongs to a study of graft-versus-host responses after intestinal transplantation. Across the study: Multivisceral, liver-intestinal, or isolated intestinal grafts went to recipients. Once they had received anti-thymocyte globulin induction, all recipients took tacrolimus and steroids for around 3 years.

General study findings and limits: GvH clones turned up in recipient marrow; some had shown up first in ileum or blood. GvH clone levels peaked in circulation, and this peak was associated with early post-transplant HvG declines.

TCRdb keeps only in-frame clones here, not all; method: immunoSEQ multiplex PCR. The table has tens of thousands of clones, roughly 89% seen once; the top ten hold 6.7%. Germline CDR1 and CDR2: SNHLY and FYNNEI. Unmatched junction bases numbered 5, after V lost 5 bases and J lost 14 bases. The CDR3 has 11 amino acids. The TCR sequence derives from a human patient who received an intestinal transplant, so some T cells may come from the graft donor. Source: bone marrow, taken approximately 100 weeks after intestinal transplantation. The chain joins TRBV2 to TRBJ2-1, with 8 nucleotides matching TRBD2. The CDR3 spells CASSFSGGEFF. The DNA for the CDR3 is TGTGCCAGCAGTTTCAGCGGGGGTGAGTTCTTC.